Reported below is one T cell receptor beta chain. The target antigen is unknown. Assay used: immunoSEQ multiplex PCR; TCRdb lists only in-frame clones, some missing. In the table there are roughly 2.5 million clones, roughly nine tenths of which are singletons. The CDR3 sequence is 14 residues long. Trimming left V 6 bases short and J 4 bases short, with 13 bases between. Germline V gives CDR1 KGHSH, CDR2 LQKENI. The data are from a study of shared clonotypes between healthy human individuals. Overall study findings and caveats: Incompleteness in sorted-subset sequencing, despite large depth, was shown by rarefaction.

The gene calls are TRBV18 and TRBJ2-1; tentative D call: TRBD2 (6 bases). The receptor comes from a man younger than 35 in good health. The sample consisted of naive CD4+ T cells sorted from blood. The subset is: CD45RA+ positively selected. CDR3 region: CASSPGDSYNEQFF. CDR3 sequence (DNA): TGTGCCAGCTCGCCGGGAGATTCATACAATGAGCAGTTCTTC.